The 24 T cell receptor beta chains given below trace back to one sample, sequenced in a study of blood T cell repertoires in COVID-19. Libraries were prepared by immunoSEQ multiplex PCR; TCRdb keeps only in-frame clonotypes and omits some of them. The repertoire consists of 150,000 to 200,000 clones, with about 77% occurring once and the leading ten covering around 14%. Sequenced input: peripheral blood. The source is a woman of 80 years or more with acute or convalescent COVID-19.

This sequence joins TRBV12-3 or TRBV12-4 and TRBJ1-1, with a weak D call TRBD1 (5 bases). The CDR3 runs 13 residues. Trimming took off 1 base at V and 8 bases at J, with 11 bases between the two ends. The CDR3 loop reads CASSLVGATEAFF. The DNA for the CDR3 is TGTGCCAGCAGTTTAGTTGGGGCGACAGAAGCTTTCTTT.

V and J are TRBV6-6 and TRBJ1-1; 7 bases match TRBD1. The CDR3 has 13 amino acids. Germline CDR1 reads MNHNY; CDR2 reads SVGAGI (reference sequence). V dropped 8 bases and J dropped 3; count of bases not matched to a gene: 6. The CDR3 reads CASGDRAYTEAFF. CDR3 in DNA: TGTGCCAGCGGAGACAGGGCATACACTGAAGCTTTCTTT.

The chain combines TRBV5-1 with TRBJ2-4; 8 bases agree with TRBD1. Per the germline V gene, CDR1 is SGHRS and CDR2 is YFSETQ. The CDR3 sequence is 14 residues long. V was pared by 0 bases and J by 6 bases, with 2 bases of the junction left unmatched. CDR3: CASSLGQGTNIQYF. The CDR3 DNA is TGCGCCAGCAGCTTGGGACAGGGGACAAACATTCAGTACTTC.

The rearrangement joins TRBV12-3 or TRBV12-4 to TRBJ1-3; D call uncertain. The CDR3 totals 12 residues. The V and J ends lost 6 bases and 4 bases respectively, with 7 bases between them. Here the CDR3 DNA reads TGTGCCAGCAGGGTACAGGGAAACACCATATATTTT. Translating gives CASRVQGNTIYF.

V and J are TRBV6-1 and TRBJ1-2; D is undetermined. Germline lookup yields CDR1 MNHNS and CDR2 SASEGT. The CDR3 contains 14 residues. V shed 0 bases and J shed 4 bases, with 9 bases lying between them. CDR3 DNA: TGTGCCAGCAGTGAAGCGCTTCGGGTCTATGGCTACACCTTC. The encoded protein is CASSEALRVYGYTF.

The chain uses TRBV3-1 (or the pseudogene TRBV3-2) and TRBJ2-1; no definite D call. CDR3 length: 13 amino acids. Germline V gene data show CDR1 as LGHDT and CDR2 as YNNKEL (reference sequence). Trimming pared 0 bases from V and 6 bases from J, leaving 6 bases between. For the CDR3, the DNA is TGTGCCAGCAGCCAAGAGAGTTTCAATGAGCAGTTCTTC. This encodes CASSQESFNEQFF.

The genes are TRBV19 and TRBJ2-7, with 8 nucleotides matching TRBD1. This CDR3 has 15 amino acids. Germline CDR1 and CDR2: LNHDA and SQIVND (reference sequence). V shed 5 bases and J 1 base; nucleotides not matched to a gene: 7. In DNA form, the CDR3 reads TGTGCCAGTAGTTCCGGACAGGGACTGTCCTACGAGCAGTACTTC. Its translation is CASSSGQGLSYEQYF.

The V call is TRBV19, the J call TRBJ2-1; D possibly corresponds to TRBD2 (5 bases). Germline V gives CDR1 LNHDA, CDR2 SQIVND (reference sequence). This CDR3 region has 15 residues. Between the trimmed V and J ends, which lost 6 bases and 0 bases, there was a span of 12 bases. The CDR3 sequence is CASRVAISSYNEQFF. The DNA for the CDR3 is TGTGCCAGTAGGGTAGCGATAAGCTCCTACAATGAGCAGTTCTTC.

The genes are TRBV28 and TRBJ2-7; 8 nucleotides agree with TRBD2. This CDR3 is built from 15 residues. Per germline, CDR1 MDHEN and CDR2 SYDVKM. V shed 5 bases and J 0 bases; nucleotides not matched to a gene: 6. The CDR3 region is CASSPGGATSYEQYF. In DNA, the CDR3 is TGTGCCAGCAGTCCCGGGGGGGCCACCTCCTACGAGCAGTACTTC. Full variable domain (outside the CDR3, taken from reference TRBV28 and TRBJ2-7): DVKVTQSSRYLVKRTGEKVFLECVQDMDHENMFWYRQDPGLGLRLIYFSYDVKMKEKGDIPEGYSVSREKKERFSLILESASTNQTSMYLCASSPGGATSYEQYFGPGTRLTVT.

On this clone: The sample contains more than one DNA sequence encoding this CDR3. The CDR3 spells CASSQTTGAGQPQHF. The CDR3 region has the DNA TGTGCCAGCAGCCAAACGACAGGGGCCGGTCAGCCCCAGCATTTT. The chain couples TRBV11-2 to TRBJ1-5, with 8 bases aligning to TRBD1. The CDR3 contains 15 residues. Germline V gene data show CDR1 as SGHAT and CDR2 as FQNNGV. The junction had 9 bases not matched to a gene; V was cut back by 5 bases and J by 6 bases.

V usage is TRBV5-1 and J usage is TRBJ2-7; 7 nucleotides match TRBD1. This CDR3 comprises 14 residues. CDR1 and CDR2 (germline): SGHRS, YFSETQ. V lost 0 bases to trimming and J lost 4 bases; unmatched junction nucleotides: 4. CDR3 sequence (DNA): TGCGCCAGCAGCTTGGTCCCAGGGGGTTACGAGCAGTACTTC. It yields the protein CASSLVPGGYEQYF.

The rearrangement uses TRBV6-1 and TRBJ1-2; no firm D call. Per germline, CDR1 MNHNS and CDR2 SASEGT. Trimming stripped 3 bases from V and 8 bases from J, with 19 bases between. This CDR3 has 15 amino acids. In DNA form, the CDR3 reads TGTGCCAGCAGTGACGAGGGCAGGTCCGCTCGAGGCTACACCTTC. Protein sequence: CASSDEGRSARGYTF.

The chain combines TRBV18 with TRBJ2-1, with 9 bases lining up with TRBD1. Germline CDR1 reads KGHSH; CDR2 reads LQKENI. The ends lost 3 bases at V and 5 bases at J; junction bases unmatched: 5. The CDR3 extends over 15 amino acids. CDR3 protein: CASSPRGTGNNEQFF. In nucleotides, the CDR3 is TGTGCCAGCTCACCGAGGGGGACAGGGAACAATGAGCAGTTCTTC. Together with reference TRBV18 and TRBJ2-1, the CDR3 gives the full variable domain: NAGVMQNPRHLVRRRGQEARLRCSPMKGHSHVYWYRQLPEEGLKFMVYLQKENIIDESGMPKERFSAEFPKEGPSILRIQQVVRGDSAAYFCASSPRGTGNNEQFFGPGTRLTVL.

This rearrangement joins TRBV3-1 (or the pseudogene TRBV3-2) to TRBJ1-5, with D perhaps matching TRBD1 (5 bases). V was cut by 1 base and J by 2 bases, with 9 bases left in between. The CDR3 totals 15 residues. Germline loops: CDR1 LGHDT, CDR2 YNNKEL (reference sequence). CDR3 nucleotides: TGTGCCAGCAGCCAAGGACAGCCAGGCAATCAGCCCCAGCATTTT. Translating gives CASSQGQPGNQPQHF.

The J gene is TRBJ1-6, the V gene TRBV5-1; possible D gene TRBD1, 5 bases. The CDR3 extends over 16 amino acids. Germline-derived CDR1 and CDR2 are SGHRS and YFSETQ. V was cut by 1 base and J by 9 bases, with 17 bases left in between. The DNA of the CDR3 is TGCGCCAGCAGCTTGAATCCCCAGGGAGGTAGTTCACCCCTCCACTTT. Its protein is CASSLNPQGGSSPLHF.

The chain couples TRBV6-5 to TRBJ1-3; 8 nucleotides line up with TRBD1. Losses at the gene ends were 8 bases for V and 9 bases for J; bases not matched to a gene: 3. The germline gives CDR1 MNHEY, CDR2 SVGAGI. This CDR3 comprises 11 residues. CDR3 region: CASGRGPTIYF. As DNA, the CDR3 is TGTGCCAGCGGCAGGGGGCCCACCATATATTTT.

Here the CDR3 reads CASSLSMRIAKNIQYF. The CDR3 DNA reads as TGTGCCAGCAGTTTATCGATGAGGATAGCCAAAAACATTCAGTACTTC. V gene TRBV27 combines with J gene TRBJ2-4, with D unresolved. Trimming stripped 0 bases from V and 0 bases from J, with 9 bases between. The CDR3 totals 16 residues. Per germline, CDR1 MNHEY and CDR2 SMNVEV (reference sequence).

The chain is built from TRBV12-5 and TRBJ1-2, with 7 bases lining up with TRBD1. The CDR3 is 13 amino acids. V lost 5 bases and J lost 5; bases outside the gene matches: 5. Germline V gene data show CDR1 as LGHNT and CDR2 as FRNRAP. CDR3 sequence reads: CASGGETGYGYTF. The CDR3 DNA is TGTGCTAGTGGTGGAGAGACAGGGTATGGCTACACCTTC.

Only a few counts were recorded for this clone. V usage is TRBV6-5 and J usage is TRBJ1-1; TRBD1 is a possible D gene (6 bases). The V end lost 7 bases, the J end lost 4 bases, and 10 bases lay between the germline ends. CDR1 is MNHEY, CDR2 SVGAGI, per germline. The CDR3 length is 12 residues. This chain's CDR3 is CASTLQGTEAFF. The CDR3, as DNA: TGTGCCAGCACACTACAGGGCACTGAAGCTTTCTTT.

A few counts support this clone. The chain is built from TRBV4-1 and TRBJ1-3; perhaps TRBD1 as D (6 bases). The germline gives CDR1 MGHRA, CDR2 YSYEKL. The CDR3 length is 17 residues. The V end lost 3 bases, the J end lost 3 bases, and 18 bases lay between the germline ends. Written as DNA, the CDR3 is TGCGCCAGCAGCCAGGCTCTTCGGGGGGCAAGTGGAAACACCATATATTTT. This codes for CASSQALRGASGNTIYF.

V and J are TRBV30 and TRBJ1-5, with 8 bases identical to TRBD1. The CDR3 covers 13 residues. The junction had 5 bases not matched to a gene; V was cut back by 3 bases and J by 7 bases. In germline, CDR1 is GTSNPN, CDR2 SVGIG (reference sequence). The DNA of the CDR3 is TGTGCCTGGAGCCAGGGGGCCCACCAGCCCCAGCATTTT. This sequence encodes CAWSQGAHQPQHF.

CDR3 loop: CASSSGQANTEAFF. CDR3 coding DNA: TGCGCCAGCAGCTCGGGACAAGCGAACACTGAAGCTTTCTTT. V and J are TRBV5-1 and TRBJ1-1; possibly TRBD1 for D (6 bases). The CDR3 runs 14 residues. V was pared by 3 bases and J by 1 base, with 10 bases between. Germline V gene lookup returns CDR1 SGHRS and CDR2 YFSETQ.

This clone was observed a few times. The genes are TRBV6-1 and TRBJ2-3; 9 nucleotides agree with TRBD1. CDR1 MNHNS and CDR2 SASEGT come from the germline V gene. CDR3 length equals 16 residues. Unmatched junction bases numbered 5, after V lost 2 bases and J lost 2 bases. The DNA for the CDR3 is TGTGCCAGCAGTGAATTTAGGGACAGGGACACAGATACGCAGTATTTT. This encodes CASSEFRDRDTDTQYF.

The V gene is TRBV7-2, the J gene TRBJ2-7, with 7 bases that match TRBD2. The CDR3 has 16 residues. The V segment lost 1 base and the J segment 7 bases; nucleotides outside the gene matches: 13. Germline CDR1 reads SGHTA; CDR2 reads FQGNSA. For the CDR3, the DNA is TGTGCCAGCAGCTTAGGGGGGGGTACCCCCCCACTGGAGCAGTACTTC. This gives the protein CASSLGGGTPPLEQYF.